These 19 T cell receptor beta chains were all obtained from the same sample, sequenced in a study of shared clonotypes between healthy human individuals. Assay: immunoSEQ multiplex PCR; the TCRdb copy retains only in-frame clones and omits some. The sample shows about 610,000 clones, approximately 96% of them seen only once. Cells designated naive CD8 were CD45RO-negative and were positively selected for CCR7, with terminally differentiated effector memory CD45RA+ cells excluded. Material for sequencing was naive CD8+ T cells sorted from blood. The receptors derive from a woman in her twenties or thirties in good health.

This chain uses TRBV30 with TRBJ2-1; 7 bases match TRBD2. Germline trimming cut 0 bases from V and 3 bases from J; bases unmatched to any gene: 5. The CDR3 length is 15 residues. The germline CDR1 and CDR2 sequences are GTSNPN and SVGIG (reference sequence). The CDR3 sequence is CAWSVRGSGYNEQFF. The CDR3 DNA sequence: TGTGCCTGGAGTGTACGCGGGAGTGGCTACAATGAGCAGTTCTTC.

The chain uses TRBV13 and TRBJ2-7, with TRBD2 matching over 8 bases. CDR1 is PRHDT and CDR2 is FYEKMQ in the germline V gene (reference sequence). The CDR3 sequence is 15 residues long. V shed 4 bases, J shed 0 bases, and the junction held 5 bases outside the gene matches. The CDR3 bases are TGTGCCAGCAGCTCGCGGGGGGCCGGCTCCTACGAGCAGTACTTC. This encodes CASSSRGAGSYEQYF.

The V and J genes are TRBV19 and TRBJ2-3, with D perhaps matching TRBD1 or TRBD2 (5 bases each). CDR1 and CDR2 from the germline V gene are LNHDA and SQIVND (reference sequence). CDR3 size: 15 residues. With 5 bases removed from V and 6 bases from J, the gap between germline ends came to 18 bases. Here the CDR3 DNA reads TGTGCCAGTAGTCCTATAGGGACCCCCGGGGATACGCAGTATTTT. Translated, it gives CASSPIGTPGDTQYF.

The genes are TRBV19 and TRBJ1-5; 7 nucleotides align to TRBD1. Germline V lookup: CDR1 LNHDA, CDR2 SQIVND (reference sequence). The junction had 8 bases not matched to a gene; V was cut back by 1 base and J by 8 bases. The CDR3 covers 15 residues. In DNA, the CDR3 is TGTGCCAGTAGTATAGGTGGGGACAGAGGGGAGCCCCAGCATTTT. Amino acid sequence: CASSIGGDRGEPQHF.

The chain is built from TRBV7-9 and TRBJ1-4, with D maybe TRBD1 (6 bases). Germline V CDR1 and CDR2: SEHNR, FQNEAQ (reference sequence). The CDR3 has 17 residues. The V end lost 2 bases, the J end lost 4 bases, and 17 bases lay between the germline ends. CDR3 region: CASSLLQGIVINEKLFF. The CDR3 DNA follows: TGTGCCAGCAGCTTACTTCAGGGGATCGTCATTAATGAAAAACTGTTTTTT.

The gene calls are TRBV29-1 and TRBJ2-7; 8 bases map to TRBD2. This CDR3 region has 13 residues. Germline V gene sequence: CDR1 SQVTM, CDR2 ANQGSEA. Unmatched junction bases numbered 5, after V lost 5 bases and J lost 2 bases. The CDR3 here is CSVLTGGAYEQYF. The CDR3 bases are TGCAGCGTTTTGACGGGGGGGGCCTACGAGCAGTACTTC.

The chain combines TRBV7-2 with TRBJ2-7; TRBD2 aligns across 9 bases. The junction had 1 base not matched to a gene; V was cut back by 2 bases and J by 2 bases. The CDR3 loop spans 14 amino acids. CDR1 is SGHTA and CDR2 is FQGNSA in the germline V gene. CDR3 protein: CASSLLAGTYEQYF. CDR3 DNA sequence: TGTGCCAGCAGCTTACTAGCGGGAACCTACGAGCAGTACTTC.

This clone occurred once. The rearrangement joins TRBV7-8 to TRBJ2-1; D not certain. V dropped 1 base and J dropped 6 bases, with 7 bases sitting between them. The CDR3 sequence is 13 residues long. Germline V lookup: CDR1 SGHVS, CDR2 FQNEAQ. DNA of the CDR3: TGTGCCAGCAGCTTAGGGTGGGGCAATGAGCAGTTCTTC. Translation gives CASSLGWGNEQFF.

The V call is TRBV6-1, the J call TRBJ1-5; D is possibly TRBD1 (5 bases). Germline-derived CDR1 and CDR2 are MNHNS and SASEGT. This CDR3 spans 15 amino acids. Trimming pared 5 bases from V and 9 bases from J, leaving 20 bases between. The CDR3, as DNA: TGTGCCAGCAGTTCCTGGTGGGGCCGCCTTGGGCCCCAGCATTTT. Translated: CASSSWWGRLGPQHF.

The rearrangement uses TRBV29-1 and TRBJ2-3; D is ambiguous. CDR1 is SQVTM and CDR2 is ANQGSEA in the germline V gene. V shed 1 base and J shed 8 bases, with 22 bases lying between them. This CDR3 comprises 16 residues. CDR3 DNA sequence: TGCAGCGTTGAAGGGGTGGCCGCCCGAGGATTGGGTACGCAGTATTTT. This gives the protein CSVEGVAARGLGTQYF.

The chain combines TRBV10-2 with TRBJ1-5; TRBD1 might be the D (5 bases). The CDR3 totals 14 residues. V was trimmed by 8 bases and J by 4 bases, leaving 15 bases between them. Per the germline V gene, CDR1 is WSHSY and CDR2 is SAAADI. CDR3 nucleotides: TGCGCCAGCGGGTTGGGCCGGGGGAATCAGCCCCAGCATTTT. It yields the protein CASGLGRGNQPQHF.

V is TRBV14 and J is TRBJ2-6; the D is unclear. The germline V and J ends were trimmed by 4 bases and 0 bases, with 13 bases remaining between them. The germline V gene has CDR1 SGHDN and CDR2 FVKESK. The CDR3 covers 17 residues. Written as DNA, the CDR3 is TGTGCCAGCAGCCCGCGAGCCGGCAGCTCTGGGGCCAACGTCCTGACTTTC. Encoded protein: CASSPRAGSSGANVLTF.

The chain links TRBV15 to TRBJ2-2; D remains unclear. Trimming took 0 bases from V and 4 from J, leaving 6 bases between them. Per the germline V gene, CDR1 is LNHNV and CDR2 is YYDKDF (reference sequence). The length of the CDR3 is 14 residues. CDR3 sequence reads: CATSRDRITGELFF. The CDR3, as DNA: TGTGCCACCAGCAGAGATCGGATCACCGGGGAGCTGTTTTTT.

The chain couples TRBV27 to TRBJ2-4, with 7 bases that match TRBD1. The CDR3 has 14 amino acids. With V trimmed by 4 bases and J by 6 bases, 6 bases remained unmatched. Germline V gene data show CDR1 as MNHEY and CDR2 as SMNVEV (reference sequence). CDR3 bases: TGTGCCAGCAGTTCGTCGACAGGGATAAACATTCAGTACTTC. Protein product: CASSSSTGINIQYF.

This chain connects TRBV5-6 to TRBJ2-7; D perhaps matches TRBD2 (5 bases). CDR1 is SGHDT and CDR2 is YYEEEE in the germline V gene. Trimming cost V 4 bases and J 3 bases, with 11 bases left between them. This CDR3 comprises 13 residues. CDR3 protein: CASSLSGGYEQYF. The CDR3 DNA reads as TGTGCCAGCAGCCTGAGCGGTGGCTACGAGCAGTACTTC.

The chain uses TRBV19 and TRBJ1-1; the D gene is possibly TRBD1 (6 bases). V gave up 5 bases and J gave up 4 bases, with 11 bases separating them. CDR1 and CDR2 (germline): LNHDA, SQIVND (reference sequence). The length of the CDR3 is 13 residues. In DNA, the CDR3 is TGTGCCAGTAGTGCGCCGACAGGCACTGAAGCTTTCTTT. Its protein is CASSAPTGTEAFF. Drawing the rest from reference TRBV19 and TRBJ1-1, the complete variable domain is DGGITQSPKYLFRKEGQNVTLSCEQNLNHDAMYWYRQDPGQGLRLIYYSQIVNDFQKGDIAEGYSVSREKKESFPLTVTSAQKNPTAFYLCASSAPTGTEAFFGQGTRLTVV.

V and J are TRBV28 and TRBJ2-7, with TRBD2 matching over 12 bases. There are 14 residues in the CDR3. V was clipped by 5 bases and J by 3 bases; unmatched bases: 2. The germline CDR1 and CDR2 sequences are MDHEN and SYDVKM. CDR3 nucleotide sequence: TGTGCCAGCAGTCGACTAGCGGGAGTCTACGAGCAGTACTTC. Amino acids: CASSRLAGVYEQYF. The full variable domain, its missing parts supplied by reference TRBV28 and TRBJ2-7, is DVKVTQSSRYLVKRTGEKVFLECVQDMDHENMFWYRQDPGLGLRLIYFSYDVKMKEKGDIPEGYSVSREKKERFSLILESASTNQTSMYLCASSRLAGVYEQYFGPGTRLTVT.

V and J are TRBV5-4 and TRBJ2-1, with 11 bases lining up with TRBD2. The CDR3 loop spans 16 amino acids. Germline CDR1 reads SGHNT; CDR2 reads YYREEE (reference sequence). J lost 4 bases, V lost 4 bases, and 7 bases had no gene match. The DNA of the CDR3 is TGTGCCAGCAGCCCGAGGGGACTAGCGGATTACAATGAGCAGTTCTTC. Amino acid sequence: CASSPRGLADYNEQFF.

The chain has TRBV27 and TRBJ2-1, with D tentatively TRBD2 (5 bases). The length of the CDR3 is 14 residues. Germline-derived CDR1 and CDR2 are MNHEY and SMNVEV (reference sequence). The V gene lost 3 bases and the J gene lost 9 bases, with 15 bases spanning the gap. Written as DNA, the CDR3 is TGTGCCAGCAGTTTTTTATCGGGATCAGGTGAGCAGTTCTTC. It codes for CASSFLSGSGEQFF.